The 24 T cell receptor beta chains presented below share a single source sample, sequenced in a study of blood T cell repertoires in COVID-19. The repertoire was sequenced with immunoSEQ multiplex PCR; TCRdb's copy has only in-frame clones and lacks some. This table holds a few hundred thousand clones, approximately 90% found once. Sequenced material: peripheral blood. All receptors derive from a woman aged 45-60 years with active or convalescent COVID-19.

The rearrangement joins TRBV29-1 to TRBJ1-2; D uncertain. Trimming shortened V by 2 bases and J by 7 bases, and 17 bases separated the two germline ends. Germline loops: CDR1 SQVTM, CDR2 ANQGSEA. The CDR3 length is 14 residues. CDR3 amino acids: CSVENRMDFGGYTF. The CDR3 bases are TGCAGCGTTGAAAATCGGATGGACTTTGGTGGCTACACCTTC.

The rearrangement joins TRBV7-2 to TRBJ2-1, with D possibly matching TRBD1 (6 bases). Between the trimmed V and J ends, which lost 2 bases and 3 bases, there was a span of 23 bases. Germline lookup yields CDR1 SGHTA and CDR2 FQGNSA. The CDR3 has 19 amino acids. The DNA of the CDR3 is TGTGCCAGCAGCTTAAGGGCAGGGGCCTTGATGGTGGACTACAATGAGCAGTTCTTC. This gives the protein CASSLRAGALMVDYNEQFF.

This clone showed up just once. The rearrangement links TRBV10-3 to TRBJ2-2; D might be TRBD2 (6 bases). The CDR3 is made up of 12 amino acids. V was trimmed by 8 bases and J by 7 bases, leaving 11 bases between them. CDR1 is ENHRY and CDR2 is SYGVKD in the germline V gene. CDR3 sequence (DNA): TGTGCCATCTGGGACTCTTTCGGGGAGCTGTTTTTT. This codes for CAIWDSFGELFF.

The chain recombines TRBV18 with TRBJ2-3; D may be TRBD1 (5 bases). CDR3 length equals 15 residues. The germline V gene has CDR1 KGHSH and CDR2 LQKENI. Trimming removed 4 bases from V and 0 bases from J, with 11 bases in between. CDR3 protein: CASSRQGTSTDTQYF. Written as DNA, the CDR3 is TGTGCCAGCTCACGGCAGGGCACTAGCACAGATACGCAGTATTTT.

The V gene is TRBV6-2 or TRBV6-3, the J gene TRBJ1-2; 7 bases align to TRBD1. The V gene's germline CDR1 is MNHEY and CDR2 SVGEGT. Unmatched junction bases numbered 7, after V lost 6 bases and J lost 6 bases. The CDR3 length is 13 residues. This CDR3 reads CASSDRDFHGYTF. As DNA, the CDR3 is TGTGCCAGCAGCGACAGGGATTTTCATGGCTACACCTTC.

The J gene is TRBJ1-2, the V gene TRBV14; D is possibly TRBD1 (6 bases). The germline V gene encodes CDR1 SGHDN and CDR2 FVKESK. The CDR3 has 13 amino acids. The V end was cut by 1 base, the J end by 5 bases, with 8 bases between. CDR3 coding DNA: TGTGCCAGCAGCCAAGGCCAGGGGTATGGCTACACCTTC. Its translation is CASSQGQGYGYTF.

Worth noting for this clone: Other DNA sequences from this sample encode an identical CDR3 as well. The chain couples TRBV7-9 to TRBJ1-1; 7 nucleotides line up with TRBD1. V was pared by 4 bases and J by 0 bases, with 2 bases of the junction left unmatched. The CDR3 has 14 residues. Germline V lookup: CDR1 SEHNR, CDR2 FQNEAQ (reference sequence). The CDR3 nucleotides read TGTGCCAGCAGCTCACAGGGGTTGAACACTGAAGCTTTCTTT. Protein sequence: CASSSQGLNTEAFF.

This chain uses TRBV19 with TRBJ2-2, with 10 bases identical to TRBD2. V was pared by 5 bases and J by 4 bases, with 13 bases of the junction left unmatched. The CDR3 totals 18 residues. Germline V gene sequence: CDR1 LNHDA, CDR2 SQIVND (reference sequence). The CDR3 sequence: CASSPGDSGRHSTGELFF. CDR3 bases: TGTGCCAGTAGTCCCGGTGATAGCGGGAGGCATAGCACCGGGGAGCTGTTTTTT.

In this sample, this clone turned up once. This chain joins TRBV7-2 and TRBJ2-1; 8 bases agree with TRBD1. Germline CDR1 is SGHTA and CDR2 is FQGNSA. With V trimmed by 5 bases and J by 6 bases, 12 bases remained unmatched. The CDR3 spans 16 residues. The CDR3 DNA sequence: TGTGCCAGCAGCCCCAGTAGGTGGACAGGGACCAATGAGCAGTTCTTC. This encodes CASSPSRWTGTNEQFF. The variable domain in full, completed from reference TRBV7-2 and TRBJ2-1, reads GAGVSQSPSNKVTEKGKDVELRCDPISGHTALYWYRQSLGQGLEFLIYFQGNSAPDKSGLPSDRFSAERTGGSVSTLTIQRTQQEDSAVYLCASSPSRWTGTNEQFFGPGTRLTVL.

On this clone: One junction end does not reproduce the germline sequence, and a read error may be involved. The CDR3 protein is CASSGAGEETQYF. The CDR3 DNA is TGTGCTAGCAGCGGAGCGGGAGAGGAGACCCAGTACTTC. The V and J genes are TRBV7-7 and TRBJ2-5; 8 nucleotides align to TRBD2. Looked up from germline, CDR1 is SSHAT and CDR2 is FNYEAQ (reference sequence). CDR3 length: 13 amino acids.

The CDR3, as DNA: TGTGCCAGCAGCGTAGGTCGGGGGAACTACAATGAGCAGTTCTTC. It specifies CASSVGRGNYNEQFF. V and J are TRBV9 and TRBJ2-1, with a possible D match to TRBD2 (6 bases). Between the trimmed V and J ends, which lost 0 bases and 3 bases, there was a span of 10 bases. The CDR3 loop spans 15 amino acids. Germline CDR1 SGDLS, CDR2 YYNGEE.

The chain uses TRBV30 and TRBJ2-5; unclear D gene. CDR1 is GTSNPN and CDR2 is SVGIG in the germline V gene (reference sequence). V gave up 1 base and J gave up 2 bases, with 11 bases separating them. The length of the CDR3 is 14 residues. CDR3 nucleotide sequence: TGTGCCTGGAGTGCCCAAGACAAGCAAGAGACCCAGTACTTC. This translates into CAWSAQDKQETQYF. Using reference TRBV30 and TRBJ2-5 for the parts outside the CDR3, the full variable domain is SQTIHQWPATLVQPVGSPLSLECTVEGTSNPNLYWYRQAAGRGLQLLFYSVGIGQISSEVPQNLSASRPQDRQFILSSKKLLLSDSGFYLCAWSAQDKQETQYFGPGTRLLVL.

The CDR3 sequence: CASSLAQGWAEAFF. The CDR3 DNA reads TGTGCCAGCAGCTTAGCGCAGGGCTGGGCTGAAGCTTTCTTT. The V gene is TRBV7-9, the J gene TRBJ1-1, with a weak D call TRBD1 (5 bases). The germline V gene encodes CDR1 SEHNR and CDR2 FQNEAQ (reference sequence). CDR3 length: 14 amino acids. V lost 0 bases and J 6 bases, leaving 11 bases between the germline ends.

V gene TRBV19 combines with J gene TRBJ1-1; TRBD1 agrees at 7 bases. The CDR3 extends over 13 amino acids. Germline CDR1 and CDR2: LNHDA and SQIVND (reference sequence). Trimming took 5 bases from V and 4 from J; bases not matched to a gene: 4. In DNA, the CDR3 is TGTGCCAGTAGTCTTAGGGACAGCACTGAAGCTTTCTTT. This gives the protein CASSLRDSTEAFF.

This chain links TRBV5-5 with TRBJ2-7, with TRBD1 identical over 11 bases. CDR1 and CDR2 from the germline V gene are SGHKS and YYEKEE (reference sequence). CDR3 size: 17 residues. J was trimmed by 5 bases and V by 0 bases; bases with no gene match: 10. The DNA of the CDR3 is TGTGCCAGCAGCTTGGTATTGACCGGGACAGGGGGGCACGAGCAGTACTTC. Encoded protein: CASSLVLTGTGGHEQYF. Full variable domain (rest looked up from reference TRBV5-5 and TRBJ2-7): DAGVTQSPTHLIKTRGQQVTLRCSPISGHKSVSWYQQVLGQGPQFIFQYYEKEERGRGNFPDRFSARQFPNYSSELNVNALLLGDSALYLCASSLVLTGTGGHEQYFGPGTRLTVT.

The chain recombines TRBV27 with TRBJ1-1; D gene uncertain. Germline loops: CDR1 MNHEY, CDR2 SMNVEV (reference sequence). There are 14 residues in the CDR3. V lost 2 bases, J lost 4 bases, and 11 bases lay in between. CDR3 sequence (DNA): TGTGCCAGCAGTTTACGTAGAGGGTTCACTGAAGCTTTCTTT. Encoded protein: CASSLRRGFTEAFF.

This clone was observed a single time. The genes are TRBV7-2 and TRBJ2-5, with a possible D match to TRBD2 (5 bases). This CDR3 has 15 amino acids. Germline V gene data show CDR1 as SGHTA and CDR2 as FQGNSA. V lost 1 base, J lost 3 bases, and 12 bases lay in between. The CDR3 region has the DNA TGTGCCAGCAGCTTAGTAGGGCGGGTCGAAGAGACCCAGTACTTC. This translates into CASSLVGRVEETQYF.

The chain couples TRBV7-2 to TRBJ1-2; 8 nucleotides line up with TRBD1. The CDR3 loop spans 15 amino acids. The germline V gene has CDR1 SGHTA and CDR2 FQGNSA. V trimming: 5 bases; J trimming: 7 bases; junction bases outside the gene matches: 12. The CDR3 sequence is CASSTTRAGGFGYTF. The DNA of the CDR3 is TGTGCCAGCAGCACCACTCGGGCAGGGGGCTTTGGCTACACCTTC.

The chain links TRBV3-1 (or the pseudogene TRBV3-2) to TRBJ1-4, with D hard to call. Per germline, CDR1 LGHDT and CDR2 YNNKEL (reference sequence). The V and J ends lost 0 bases and 4 bases respectively, with 12 bases between them. The CDR3 extends over 16 amino acids. As DNA, the CDR3 is TGTGCCAGCAGCCAAGATCAGGCAGTACTTAATGAAAAACTGTTTTTT. Translating it yields CASSQDQAVLNEKLFF.

The genes are TRBV7-2 and TRBJ2-7, with 11 nucleotides matching TRBD2. V trimming: 1 base; J trimming: 5 bases; junction bases outside the gene matches: 4. CDR1 SGHTA and CDR2 FQGNSA come from the germline V gene. The CDR3 is 15 residues long. The CDR3 spells CASSLVGLAGNEQYF. The CDR3 DNA follows: TGTGCCAGCAGCTTAGTTGGACTAGCGGGCAACGAGCAGTACTTC. The entire variable domain, with the rest obtained from reference TRBV7-2 and TRBJ2-7, is as follows: GAGVSQSPSNKVTEKGKDVELRCDPISGHTALYWYRQSLGQGLEFLIYFQGNSAPDKSGLPSDRFSAERTGGSVSTLTIQRTQQEDSAVYLCASSLVGLAGNEQYFGPGTRLTVT.

The chain employs TRBV19 and TRBJ1-2, with 7 bases aligning to TRBD1. This CDR3 has 15 amino acids. Germline loops: CDR1 LNHDA, CDR2 SQIVND (reference sequence). Unmatched junction bases numbered 13, after V lost 7 bases and J lost 5 bases. CDR3 residues: CASMNQQGLLYGYTF. For the CDR3, the DNA is TGTGCCAGTATGAACCAACAGGGGCTTTTGTATGGCTACACCTTC.

Concerning this clone itself: The same CDR3 can be traced to other DNA sequences in this sample. The V gene is TRBV4-3, the J gene TRBJ2-1, with TRBD2 matching 11 bases. This CDR3 comprises 17 residues. Germline trimming cut 2 bases from V and 0 bases from J; bases unmatched to any gene: 3. Germline lookup yields CDR1 LGHNA and CDR2 YSLEER. CDR3 sequence reads: CASSQTSGGSSYNEQFF. DNA for the CDR3: TGCGCCAGCAGCCAAACTAGCGGGGGTAGCTCCTACAATGAGCAGTTCTTC.

The V and J genes are TRBV5-5 and TRBJ1-2; D ambiguous. The CDR3 contains 17 residues. Trimming pared 0 bases from V and 6 bases from J, leaving 21 bases between. Germline V CDR1 and CDR2: SGHKS, YYEKEE (reference sequence). The CDR3 DNA follows: TGTGCCAGCAGCTTGGAAGCTCTCTCGTGGGCGATAGATGGCTACACCTTC. Its protein product is CASSLEALSWAIDGYTF.

The chain uses TRBV19 and TRBJ2-3; D is perhaps TRBD1 (5 bases). Germline V gene lookup returns CDR1 LNHDA and CDR2 SQIVND (reference sequence). The V end was cut by 3 bases, the J end by 0 bases, with 10 bases between. This CDR3 spans 15 amino acids. As DNA, the CDR3 is TGTGCCAGTAGTATGACAGCGATAAGCACAGATACGCAGTATTTT. It encodes CASSMTAISTDTQYF.